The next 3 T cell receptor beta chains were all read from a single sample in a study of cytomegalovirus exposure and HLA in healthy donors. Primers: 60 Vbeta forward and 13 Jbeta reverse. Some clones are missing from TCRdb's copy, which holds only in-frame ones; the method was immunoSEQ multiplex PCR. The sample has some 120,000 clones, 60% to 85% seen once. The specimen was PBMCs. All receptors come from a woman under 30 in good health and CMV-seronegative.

CDR3 amino acids: CASKIDRAQETQYF. Written as DNA, the CDR3 is TGTGCCAGCAAGATAGACAGGGCCCAAGAGACCCAGTACTTC. V is TRBV2 and J is TRBJ2-5, with 7 bases fitting TRBD1. This CDR3 contains 14 residues. The V gene end was trimmed by 7 bases and the J gene end by 1 base; junction bases not matched to a gene: 6. Germline V CDR1 and CDR2: SNHLY, FYNNEI.

CDR3 bases: TGCGCCAGCAGCTTGGGGCACCGGGGTTCTGGGGCCAACGTCCTGACTTTC. It codes for CASSLGHRGSGANVLTF. The chain recombines TRBV5-1 with TRBJ2-6; tentative D call: TRBD2 (5 bases). The germline V gene encodes CDR1 SGHRS and CDR2 YFSETQ. The CDR3 sequence is 17 residues long. V gave up 0 bases and J gave up 1 base, with 11 bases separating them.

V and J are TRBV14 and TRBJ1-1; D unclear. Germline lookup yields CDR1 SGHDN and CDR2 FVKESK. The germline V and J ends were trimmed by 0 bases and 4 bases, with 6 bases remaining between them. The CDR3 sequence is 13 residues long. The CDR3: CASSQDLVTEAFF. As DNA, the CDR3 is TGTGCCAGCAGCCAAGATCTAGTCACTGAAGCTTTCTTT. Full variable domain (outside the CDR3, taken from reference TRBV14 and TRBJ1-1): EAGVTQFPSHSVIEKGQTVTLRCDPISGHDNLYWYRRVMGKEIKFLLHFVKESKQDESGMPNNRFLAERTGGTYSTLKVQPAELEDSGVYFCASSQDLVTEAFFGQGTRLTVV.